This T cell receptor beta chain originates from a study of blood T cell repertoires in COVID-19. The wider study: Samples came from the United States, Italy and Spain, spanning acute and convalescent COVID-19. PBMCs, B-cell-depleted T cells, or T cells were the source of the cDNA or gDNA that made up the material.

As processed by the authors: By means of reference gene primer amplification, nucleated cell counts were estimated. Some clones are missing from TCRdb's copy, which holds only in-frame ones; the method was immunoSEQ multiplex PCR. V, J and clone size derive from that table, while D and trimming were established from the DNA sequence. The table includes approximately 140,000 clones, around 84% detected once. Germline V gene data show CDR1 as SGHVS and CDR2 as FNYEAQ. The V gene end was trimmed by 2 bases and the J gene end by 8 bases; junction bases not matched to a gene: 5. The CDR3 totals 15 residues.

The source of this sequence is a man aged 70 or older with acute or convalescent COVID-19. This chain uses TRBV7-6 with TRBJ2-1, with 11 bases identical to TRBD2. The sequenced material came from peripheral blood. CDR3: CASSLSTSGGHEQFF. The CDR3, as DNA: TGTGCCAGCAGCTTATCTACTAGCGGGGGTCATGAGCAGTTCTTC.